Many counts were recorded for the clone carrying this T cell receptor beta chain. The target antigen is unknown. Deep sequencing aimed at 1 in 200,000 to 1 in 1 million T cells' resolution. Some clones are missing from TCRdb's copy, which holds only in-frame ones; the method was immunoSEQ multiplex PCR. The data show more than 70,000 clones, around 75% seen once. The sample is drawn from a study of cytotoxic CD8 clonotypes in ibrutinib-treated CLL. Trimming shortened V by 3 bases and J by 1 base, and 11 bases separated the two germline ends. This CDR3 comprises 15 residues. In germline, CDR1 is SGHTA, CDR2 FQGTGA. Points from the study as a whole: Relative to age-matched healthy donors, clonality at baseline was higher, and it tracked circulating CD8+ T-cell counts.

The sequences come from PBMCs, collected after 12 months of ibrutinib treatment. The chain recombines TRBV7-3 with TRBJ2-3; D possibly matches TRBD1 or TRBD2 (5 bases each). This clonotype was obtained from a human donor with chronic lymphocytic leukemia. The CDR3 here is CASSLGLAGTDTQYF. For the CDR3, the DNA is TGTGCCAGCAGCTTGGGGCTAGCTGGCACAGATACGCAGTATTTT.